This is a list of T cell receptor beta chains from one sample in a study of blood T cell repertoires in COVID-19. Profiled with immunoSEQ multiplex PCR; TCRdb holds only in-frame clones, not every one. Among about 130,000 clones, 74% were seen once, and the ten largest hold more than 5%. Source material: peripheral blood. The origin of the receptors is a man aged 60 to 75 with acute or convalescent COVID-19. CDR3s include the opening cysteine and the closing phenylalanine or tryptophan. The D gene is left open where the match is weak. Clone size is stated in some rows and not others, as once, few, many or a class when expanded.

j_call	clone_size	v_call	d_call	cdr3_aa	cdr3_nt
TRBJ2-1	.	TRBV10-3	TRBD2	CAIGTSGKGNEQFF	TGTGCCATCGGGACTAGCGGGAAGGGGAATGAGCAGTTCTTC
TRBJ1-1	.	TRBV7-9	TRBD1	CASSRTGDTEAFF	TGTGCCAGCAGCCGAACAGGGGACACTGAAGCTTTCTTT
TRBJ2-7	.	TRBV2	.	CASAPKHEQYF	TGTGCCAGCGCCCCCAAGCACGAGCAGTACTTC
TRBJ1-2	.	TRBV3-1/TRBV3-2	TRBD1	CASSLRTPGQGPREGYTF	TGTGCCAGCAGCCTAAGGACCCCGGGACAGGGCCCCAGAGAGGGCTACACCTTC
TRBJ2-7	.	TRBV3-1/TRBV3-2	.	CASSSRFLSYEQYF	TGTGCCAGCAGCTCCAGGTTTCTCTCCTACGAGCAGTACTTC
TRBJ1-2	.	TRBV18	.	CASSANRDPGGNGYTF	TGTGCCAGCTCAGCTAACCGGGACCCCGGCGGGAATGGCTACACCTTC
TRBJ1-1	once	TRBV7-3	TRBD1	CASSPNRDRANAFF	TGTGCCAGCAGCCCCAACCGGGACAGGGCGAATGCTTTCTTT
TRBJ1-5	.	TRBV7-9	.	CASSLVSGGRNQPQHF	TGTGCCAGCAGCTTAGTTTCGGGAGGACGCAATCAGCCCCAGCATTTT
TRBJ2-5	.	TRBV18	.	CASSSTGQETQYF	TGTGCCAGCTCGTCGACAGGTCAAGAGACCCAGTACTTC
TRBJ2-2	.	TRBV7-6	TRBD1	CASSLASRGRFGELFF	TGTGCCAGCAGCTTAGCGTCCAGGGGGCGGTTCGGGGAGCTGTTTTTT
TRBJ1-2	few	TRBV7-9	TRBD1	CASSLETGGGWDGYTF	TGTGCCAGCAGCTTGGAGACAGGGGGCGGTTGGGATGGCTACACCTTC
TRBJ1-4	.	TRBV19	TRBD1	CASSIAGTANEKLFF	TGTGCCAGTAGTATCGCCGGGACAGCAAATGAAAAACTGTTTTTT
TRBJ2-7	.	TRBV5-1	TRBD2	CASSLRPLAGGSYEQYF	TGCGCCAGCAGCTTAAGACCTCTAGCGGGGGGGTCCTACGAGCAGTACTTC
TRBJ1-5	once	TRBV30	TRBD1	CAWAGTGGNQPQHF	TGTGCCTGGGCCGGGACAGGGGGCAATCAGCCCCAGCATTTT
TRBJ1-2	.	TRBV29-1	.	CSVVGDGYTF	TGCAGCGTTGTCGGAGATGGCTACACCTTC
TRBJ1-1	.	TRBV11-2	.	CASSLVRAYTEAFF	TGTGCCAGCAGCTTAGTCAGGGCCTACACTGAAGCTTTCTTT
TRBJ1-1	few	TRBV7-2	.	CASSLGRLNTEAFF	TGTGCCAGCAGCTTAGGTCGACTAAACACTGAAGCTTTCTTT
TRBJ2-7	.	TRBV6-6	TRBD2	CASSPLAGAYEQYF	TGTGCCAGCAGCCCACTAGCGGGGGCCTACGAGCAGTACTTC
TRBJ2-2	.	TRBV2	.	CASRGDSGELFF	TGTGCCAGCAGGGGAGATAGCGGGGAGCTGTTTTTT
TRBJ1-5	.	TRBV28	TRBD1	CASSSTFQTGGNQPQHF	TGTGCCAGCAGTTCAACCTTCCAGACAGGGGGCAATCAGCCCCAGCATTTT
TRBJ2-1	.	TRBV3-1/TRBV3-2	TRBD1	CASSPRTGGYNEQFF	TGTGCCAGCAGCCCCAGGACAGGGGGCTACAATGAGCAGTTCTTC
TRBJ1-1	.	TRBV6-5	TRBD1	CASSLTRGRNTEAFF	TGTGCCAGCAGTTTAACGAGGGGGCGGAACACTGAAGCTTTCTTT
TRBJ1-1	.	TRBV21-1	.	CASRGTDSMNTEAFF	TGTGCCAGCAGGGGGACAGACTCAATGAACACTGAAGCTTTCTTT
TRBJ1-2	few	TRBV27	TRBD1	CASSPTPQGNYGYTF	TGTGCCAGCAGTCCCACCCCACAGGGGAACTATGGCTACACCTTC
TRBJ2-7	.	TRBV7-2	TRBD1	CASSLQGQEGYEQYF	TGTGCCAGCAGCCTCCAGGGACAGGAAGGGTACGAGCAGTACTTC
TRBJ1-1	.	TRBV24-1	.	CATSELGRDEAFF	TGTGCCACCAGTGAACTTGGGCGGGACGAAGCTTTCTTT
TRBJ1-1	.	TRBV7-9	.	CASSFAPGTSTEAFF	TGTGCCAGCAGCTTCGCTCCCGGGACAAGCACTGAAGCTTTCTTT
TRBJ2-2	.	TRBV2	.	CASSRRGAEGGELFF	TGTGCCAGCAGCCGACGGGGGGCAGAGGGCGGGGAGCTGTTTTTT
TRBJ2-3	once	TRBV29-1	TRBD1	CSAQIGRGRADTQYF	TGCAGCGCCCAAATCGGCAGGGGGCGCGCAGATACGCAGTATTTT
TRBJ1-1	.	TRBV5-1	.	CASSLVYDRGLSTEAFF	TGCGCCAGCAGCTTGGTTTATGATAGGGGGTTAAGCACTGAAGCTTTCTTT
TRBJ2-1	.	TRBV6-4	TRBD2	CASSDVAGVSYNEQFF	TGTGCCAGCAGTGACGTGGCGGGAGTATCCTACAATGAGCAGTTCTTC
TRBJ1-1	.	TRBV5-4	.	CASSGRGVRENTEAFF	TGTGCCAGCAGCGGGCGAGGTGTACGGGAGAACACTGAAGCTTTCTTT
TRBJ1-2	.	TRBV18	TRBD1	CASSPPLGQGARGYTF	TGTGCCAGCTCACCACCCTTGGGACAGGGGGCGAGAGGCTACACCTTC
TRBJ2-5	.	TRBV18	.	CASSPEGGWETQYF	TGTGCCAGCTCACCAGAGGGAGGCTGGGAGACCCAGTACTTC
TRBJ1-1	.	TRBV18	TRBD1	CASSPVGQGGTEAFF	TGTGCCAGCTCACCAGTGGGACAGGGGGGAACTGAAGCTTTCTTT
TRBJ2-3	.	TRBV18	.	CASSVGGDGTQYF	TGTGCCAGCTCAGTTGGCGGGGACGGTACGCAGTATTTT
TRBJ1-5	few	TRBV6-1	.	CASSEGALSNQPQHF	TGTGCCAGCAGTGAGGGGGCGCTGAGCAATCAGCCCCAGCATTTT
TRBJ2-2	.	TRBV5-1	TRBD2	CASRPAGANTGELFF	TGCGCCAGCAGACCAGCGGGGGCGAACACCGGGGAGCTGTTTTTT
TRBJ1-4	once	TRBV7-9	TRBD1	CASSSGVTGGNEKLFF	TGTGCCAGCAGCTCAGGGGTGACAGGGGGGAATGAAAAACTGTTTTTT
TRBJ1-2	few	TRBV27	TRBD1	CASRITGVGNYGYTF	TGTGCCAGCAGAATAACAGGGGTGGGAAACTATGGCTACACCTTC
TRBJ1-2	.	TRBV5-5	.	CASSSGEGSGYTF	TGTGCCAGCAGCTCCGGGGAGGGCTCTGGCTACACCTTC
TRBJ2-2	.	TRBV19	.	CASSKSGQLITGELFF	TGTGCCAGTAGTAAGTCGGGTCAACTGATAACCGGGGAGCTGTTTTTT
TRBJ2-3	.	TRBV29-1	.	CSVDQGSTDTQYF	TGCAGCGTTGACCAGGGTTCAACAGATACGCAGTATTTT
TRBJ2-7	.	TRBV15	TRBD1	CATSRGQGAYEQYF	TGTGCCACCAGCAGGGGGCAGGGGGCCTACGAGCAGTACTTC
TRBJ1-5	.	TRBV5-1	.	CASSLGPLRGSNQPQHF	TGCGCCAGCAGCTTGGGCCCCCTCAGGGGAAGCAATCAGCCCCAGCATTTT
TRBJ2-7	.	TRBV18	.	CASSSLAGQGSEQYF	TGTGCCAGCTCATCCCTCGCGGGGCAAGGGAGCGAGCAGTACTTC
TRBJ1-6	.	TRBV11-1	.	CASSPTTGNPLHF	TGTGCCAGCAGCCCAACCACAGGAAACCCCCTCCACTTT
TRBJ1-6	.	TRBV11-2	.	CASSLDSPLVSPLHF	TGTGCCAGCAGCTTAGATTCCCCTCTTGTTTCACCCCTCCACTTT
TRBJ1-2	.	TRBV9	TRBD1	CASSVDRTGGYGYTF	TGTGCCAGCAGCGTAGATAGGACAGGGGGGTATGGCTACACCTTC
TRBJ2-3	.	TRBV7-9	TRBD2	CASSLGFEWLAGAGTQYF	TGTGCCAGCAGCTTAGGGTTCGAATGGCTAGCGGGAGCTGGTACGCAGTATTTT
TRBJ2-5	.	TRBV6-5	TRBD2	CASSYQGLVVETQYF	TGTGCCAGCAGTTACCAGGGACTAGTTGTTGAGACCCAGTACTTC
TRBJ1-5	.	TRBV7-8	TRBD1	CASSLVQGRPQHF	TGTGCCAGCAGCTTGGTACAGGGGAGGCCCCAGCATTTT
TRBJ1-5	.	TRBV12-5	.	CASALQGNQPQHF	TGTGCTAGTGCCTTACAGGGAAATCAGCCCCAGCATTTT
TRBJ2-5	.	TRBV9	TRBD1	CASSPSGTGGWETQYF	TGTGCCAGCAGCCCTAGTGGGACAGGGGGCTGGGAGACCCAGTACTTC
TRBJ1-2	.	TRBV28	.	CASRRGNYGYTF	TGTGCCAGCCGACGGGGGAACTATGGCTACACCTTC